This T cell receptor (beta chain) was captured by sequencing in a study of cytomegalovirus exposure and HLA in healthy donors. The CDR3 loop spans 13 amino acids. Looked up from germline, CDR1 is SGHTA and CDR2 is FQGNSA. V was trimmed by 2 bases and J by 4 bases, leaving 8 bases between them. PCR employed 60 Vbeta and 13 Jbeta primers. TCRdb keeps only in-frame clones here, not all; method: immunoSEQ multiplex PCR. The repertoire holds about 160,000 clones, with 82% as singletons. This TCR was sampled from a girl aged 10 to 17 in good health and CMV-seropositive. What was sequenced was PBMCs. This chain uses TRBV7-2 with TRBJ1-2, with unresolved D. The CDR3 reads CASSLNGPYGYTF. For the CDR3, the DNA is TGTGCCAGCAGCTTAAATGGGCCCTATGGCTACACCTTC.